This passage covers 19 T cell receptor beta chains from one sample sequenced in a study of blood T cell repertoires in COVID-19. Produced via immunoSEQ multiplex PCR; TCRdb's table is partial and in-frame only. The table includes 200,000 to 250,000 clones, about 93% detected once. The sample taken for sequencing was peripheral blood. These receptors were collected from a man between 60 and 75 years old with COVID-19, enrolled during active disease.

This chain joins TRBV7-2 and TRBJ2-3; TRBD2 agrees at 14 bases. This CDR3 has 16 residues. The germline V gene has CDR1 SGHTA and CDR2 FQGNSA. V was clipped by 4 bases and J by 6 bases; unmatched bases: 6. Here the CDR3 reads CASSSRTSGGLDTQYF. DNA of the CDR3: TGTGCCAGCAGCTCCCGGACTAGCGGGGGGTTGGATACGCAGTATTTT. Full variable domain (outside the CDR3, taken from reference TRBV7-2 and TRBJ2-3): GAGVSQSPSNKVTEKGKDVELRCDPISGHTALYWYRQSLGQGLEFLIYFQGNSAPDKSGLPSDRFSAERTGGSVSTLTIQRTQQEDSAVYLCASSSRTSGGLDTQYFGPGTRLTVL.

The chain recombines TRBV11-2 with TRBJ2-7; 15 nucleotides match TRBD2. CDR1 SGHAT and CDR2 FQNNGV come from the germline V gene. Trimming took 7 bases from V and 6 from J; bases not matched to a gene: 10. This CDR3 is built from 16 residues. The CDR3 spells CASTRWTSGGGGEQYF. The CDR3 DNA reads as TGTGCCAGCACCCGCTGGACTAGCGGGGGGGGTGGCGAGCAGTACTTC. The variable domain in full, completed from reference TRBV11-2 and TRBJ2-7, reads EAGVAQSPRYKIIEKRQSVAFWCNPISGHATLYWYQQILGQGPKLLIQFQNNGVVDDSQLPKDRFSAERLKGVDSTLKIQPAKLEDSAVYLCASTRWTSGGGGEQYFGPGTRLTVT.

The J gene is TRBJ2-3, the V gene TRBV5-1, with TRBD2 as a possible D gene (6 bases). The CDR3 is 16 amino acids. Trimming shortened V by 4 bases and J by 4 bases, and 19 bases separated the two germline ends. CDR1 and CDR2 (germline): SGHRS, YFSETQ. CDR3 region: CASSRPRGFEADTQYF. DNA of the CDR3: TGCGCCAGCAGCCGACCGCGGGGTTTTGAGGCAGATACGCAGTATTTT.

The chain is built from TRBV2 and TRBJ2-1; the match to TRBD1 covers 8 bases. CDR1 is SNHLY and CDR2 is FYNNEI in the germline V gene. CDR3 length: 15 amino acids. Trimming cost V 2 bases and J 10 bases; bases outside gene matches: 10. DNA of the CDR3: TGTGCCAGCAGTGAATCAGGGGGCGGCCTTGCGGAGCAGTTCTTC. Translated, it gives CASSESGGGLAEQFF.

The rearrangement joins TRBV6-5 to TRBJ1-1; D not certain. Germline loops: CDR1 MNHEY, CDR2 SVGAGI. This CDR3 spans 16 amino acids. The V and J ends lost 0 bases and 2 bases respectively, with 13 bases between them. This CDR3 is CASSYSWHRTNTEAFF. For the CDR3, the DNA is TGTGCCAGCAGTTACTCATGGCACAGAACAAACACTGAAGCTTTCTTT.

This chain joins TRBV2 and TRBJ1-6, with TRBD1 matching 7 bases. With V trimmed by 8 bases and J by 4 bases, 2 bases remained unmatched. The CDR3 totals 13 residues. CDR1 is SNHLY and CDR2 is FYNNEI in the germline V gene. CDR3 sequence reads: CASQGQYNSPLHF. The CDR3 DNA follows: TGTGCCAGCCAGGGACAGTATAATTCACCCCTCCACTTT.

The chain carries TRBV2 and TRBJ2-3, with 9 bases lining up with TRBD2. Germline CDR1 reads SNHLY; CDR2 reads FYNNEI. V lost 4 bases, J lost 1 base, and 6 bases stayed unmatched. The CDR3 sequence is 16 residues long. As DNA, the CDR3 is TGTGCCAGCAGTGTTGATAGCGGGAGTCGCACAGATACGCAGTATTTT. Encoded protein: CASSVDSGSRTDTQYF.

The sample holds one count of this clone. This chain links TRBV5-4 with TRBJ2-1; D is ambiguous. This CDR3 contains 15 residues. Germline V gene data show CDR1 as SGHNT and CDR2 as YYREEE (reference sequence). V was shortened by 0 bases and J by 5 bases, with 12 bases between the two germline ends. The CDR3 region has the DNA TGTGCCAGCAGCTTGGCTTCGCGGAGTGACAATGAGCAGTTCTTC. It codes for CASSLASRSDNEQFF.

The CDR3, as DNA: TGTGCCAGCAGCCAAGATCCCGCGAACCCTTTGTATGGCTACACCTTC. This gives the protein CASSQDPANPLYGYTF. The chain uses TRBV4-2 and TRBJ1-2, with D unclear. Germline-derived CDR1 and CDR2 are LGHNA and YNFKEQ. V lost 0 bases to trimming and J lost 5 bases, with 16 bases between them. The CDR3 sequence is 16 residues long.

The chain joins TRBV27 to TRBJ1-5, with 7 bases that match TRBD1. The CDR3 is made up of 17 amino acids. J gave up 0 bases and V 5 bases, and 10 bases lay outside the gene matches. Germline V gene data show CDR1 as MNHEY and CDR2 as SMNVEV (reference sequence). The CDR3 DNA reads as TGTGCCAGCAGTCCACAACAGGGGCAGGGTAGCAATCAGCCCCAGCATTTT. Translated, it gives CASSPQQGQGSNQPQHF.

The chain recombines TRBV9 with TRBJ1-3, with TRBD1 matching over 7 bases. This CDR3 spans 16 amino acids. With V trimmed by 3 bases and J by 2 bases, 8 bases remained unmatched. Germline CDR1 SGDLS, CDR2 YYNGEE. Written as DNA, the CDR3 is TGTGCCAGCAGCGAACAGGGGAGAGGCCCTGGAAACACCATATATTTT. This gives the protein CASSEQGRGPGNTIYF.

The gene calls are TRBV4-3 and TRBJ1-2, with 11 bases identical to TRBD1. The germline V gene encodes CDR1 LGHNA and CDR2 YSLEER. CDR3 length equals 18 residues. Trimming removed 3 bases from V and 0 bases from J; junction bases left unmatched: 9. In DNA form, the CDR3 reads TGCGCCAGCAGCCAGTACCCCGGGACAGGGGGTGCTAACTATGGCTACACCTTC. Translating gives CASSQYPGTGGANYGYTF.

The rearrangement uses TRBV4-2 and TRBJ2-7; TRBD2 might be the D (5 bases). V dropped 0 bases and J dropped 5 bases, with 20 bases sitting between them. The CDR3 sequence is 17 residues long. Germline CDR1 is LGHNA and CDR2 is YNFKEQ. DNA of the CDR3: TGTGCCAGCAGCCAAGATCGGGTACTAGGGCGTACCGACGAGCAGTACTTC. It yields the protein CASSQDRVLGRTDEQYF.

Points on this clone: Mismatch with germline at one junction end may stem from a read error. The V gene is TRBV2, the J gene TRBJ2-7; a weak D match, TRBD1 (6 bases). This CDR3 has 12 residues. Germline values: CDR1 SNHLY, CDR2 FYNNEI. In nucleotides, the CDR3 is TGTGCCAGCAGTGTCAACAGGGACGTCTACCGCTTC. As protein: CASSVNRDVYRF.

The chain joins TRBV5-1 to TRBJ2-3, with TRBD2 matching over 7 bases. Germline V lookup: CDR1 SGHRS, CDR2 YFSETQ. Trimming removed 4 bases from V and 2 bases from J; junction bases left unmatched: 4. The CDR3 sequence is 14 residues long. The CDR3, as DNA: TGCGCCAGCAGCGCCCGGGACTACACAGATACGCAGTATTTT. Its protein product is CASSARDYTDTQYF.

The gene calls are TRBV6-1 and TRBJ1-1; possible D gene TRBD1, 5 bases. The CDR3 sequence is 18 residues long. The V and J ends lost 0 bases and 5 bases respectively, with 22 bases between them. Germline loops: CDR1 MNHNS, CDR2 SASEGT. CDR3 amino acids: CASSEASNGAAVGTEAFF. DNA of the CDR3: TGTGCCAGCAGTGAAGCGAGTAATGGGGCCGCCGTGGGGACTGAAGCTTTCTTT.

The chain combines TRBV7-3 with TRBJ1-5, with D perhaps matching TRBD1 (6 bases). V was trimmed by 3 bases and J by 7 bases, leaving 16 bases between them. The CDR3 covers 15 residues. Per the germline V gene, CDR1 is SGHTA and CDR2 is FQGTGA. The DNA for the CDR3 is TGTGCCAGCAGCTTCGATCGCAGGGGAGTCCAGCCCCAGCATTTT. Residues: CASSFDRRGVQPQHF.

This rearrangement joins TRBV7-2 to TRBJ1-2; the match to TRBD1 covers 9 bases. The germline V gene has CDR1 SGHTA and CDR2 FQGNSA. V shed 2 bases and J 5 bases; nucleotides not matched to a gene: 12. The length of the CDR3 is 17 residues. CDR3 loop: CASSLTYGDRVGYGYTF. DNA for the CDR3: TGTGCCAGCAGCTTAACTTACGGGGACAGGGTTGGTTATGGCTACACCTTC.

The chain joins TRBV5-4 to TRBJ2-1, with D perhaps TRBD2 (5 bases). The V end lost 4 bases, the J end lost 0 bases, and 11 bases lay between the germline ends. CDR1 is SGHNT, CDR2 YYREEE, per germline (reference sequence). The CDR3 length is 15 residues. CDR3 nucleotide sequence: TGTGCCAGCAGCCCTACTAGGAGCTCCTACAATGAGCAGTTCTTC. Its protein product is CASSPTRSSYNEQFF.